A single sample is the source of the 6 T cell receptor beta chains below, sequenced in a study of blood T cell repertoires in COVID-19. Assay used: immunoSEQ multiplex PCR; TCRdb lists only in-frame clones, some missing. The table includes over 150,000 clones, roughly 84% detected once. Sequenced: peripheral blood. These receptors came from a man older than 75 with COVID-19, enrolled during active disease.

The J gene is TRBJ1-6, the V gene TRBV19; D unclear. CDR1 and CDR2 from the germline V gene are LNHDA and SQIVND (reference sequence). The CDR3 covers 16 residues. Trimming took 8 bases from V and 6 from J, leaving 20 bases between them. CDR3 residues: CASARGPLGSNSPLHF. CDR3 DNA: TGTGCCAGTGCCCGCGGGCCGCTGGGATCTAATTCACCCCTCCACTTT.

This clone was recorded once. This chain uses TRBV5-1 with TRBJ1-1; D not certain. V lost 0 bases and J lost 1, with 13 bases in between. The CDR3 runs 16 residues. Germline V CDR1 and CDR2: SGHRS, YFSETQ. This chain's CDR3 is CASSLEAAMKNTEAFF. The CDR3 DNA sequence: TGCGCCAGCAGCTTGGAGGCAGCGATGAAGAACACTGAAGCTTTCTTT.

V usage is TRBV19 and J usage is TRBJ2-5, with TRBD1 matching 7 bases. The germline CDR1 and CDR2 sequences are LNHDA and SQIVND (reference sequence). J was trimmed by 8 bases and V by 10 bases; bases with no gene match: 10. The CDR3 runs 12 residues. The CDR3 DNA reads TGTGCCACCAGGGACAGTCCGTCCACCCAGTACTTC. Its translation: CATRDSPSTQYF.

CDR3 loop: CASSFLGGGLDEQYF. CDR3 bases: TGCGCCAGCAGCTTTCTTGGCGGAGGGTTGGACGAGCAGTACTTC. The rearrangement uses TRBV5-1 and TRBJ2-7; TRBD2 is a possible D gene (6 bases). The V end lost 2 bases, the J end lost 5 bases, and 17 bases lay between the germline ends. The V gene's germline CDR1 is SGHRS and CDR2 YFSETQ. The CDR3 spans 15 residues.

This sequence joins TRBV2 and TRBJ1-2; D is unclear. CDR1 and CDR2 from the germline V gene are SNHLY and FYNNEI. The CDR3 runs 12 residues. The V and J ends lost 5 bases and 1 base respectively, with 5 bases between them. CDR3 protein: CASSISNYGYTF. The CDR3 region has the DNA TGTGCCAGCAGTATCAGTAACTATGGCTACACCTTC.

This sequence joins TRBV4-1 and TRBJ2-7; weak D call: TRBD1 (5 bases). Trimming removed 1 base from V and 2 bases from J, with 15 bases in between. Germline V lookup: CDR1 MGHRA, CDR2 YSYEKL. The CDR3 length is 16 residues. CDR3 sequence (DNA): TGCGCCAGCAGCCAAGCAGCAGGGTTACTGGCCTACGAGCAGTACTTC. As protein: CASSQAAGLLAYEQYF.